Below, one TCR beta chain is given with its context. The sample originates from a study of patients and donors after allogeneic stem cell transplantation. After removal of 4 bases from V and 6 bases from J, the junction contained 7 bases not matched to a gene. Germline loops: CDR1 LGHDT, CDR2 YNNKEL (reference sequence). The CDR3 length is 16 residues. TCRdb analysed the RT-PCR reads with MiXCR anew, one entry per CDR3 protein. Of over 150,000 distinct CDR3 sequences listed, 40% to 45% are singletons. Source material: blood, either unsorted or a sorted T cell fraction (not recorded which). The sequence was collected from a human donor who was either an allogeneic HSCT recipient or a stem cell or donor lymphocyte infusion donor (not recorded which). It is not recorded whose cells these are; they may come from a transplant donor. The chain is built from TRBV3-1 and TRBJ2-3, with TRBD2 identical over 13 bases. CDR3 loop: CASSPSGTSGTDTQYF. The CDR3 coding sequence is TGTGCCAGCAGCCCCTCCGGGACTAGCGGGACCGATACGCAGTATTTT.